This TCR beta chain was identified in a study of sequential checkpoint blockade in melanoma. Study as a whole: Arm A got nivolumab then ipilimumab; arm B the reverse, 1:1. Both treatment sequences were followed by maintenance nivolumab.

Produced via immunoSEQ multiplex PCR; TCRdb's table is partial and in-frame only. The sample contains some 10,000 clones, around 73% of which appear only once. Treatment given: randomized to nivolumab then ipilimumab (arm A) or the reverse (arm B). Patients had received no earlier DNA-damaging chemotherapy. Sorted cells were live CD3+CD8+, lacking CD19 and CD56, from PBMCs. Germline trimming cut 5 bases from V and 3 bases from J; bases unmatched to any gene: 1. The germline gives CDR1 SGHAT, CDR2 FQNNGV. The CDR3 is 13 residues long. The specimen was CD8+ T cells sorted from blood (inferred from file names), collected from a patient given nivolumab and ipilimumab in sequence. The chain carries TRBV11-2 and TRBJ2-3; 8 bases match TRBD1. This clonotype was sampled from a human donor with melanoma. The CDR3 spells CASSRQGTDTQYF. The CDR3 bases are TGTGCCAGCAGCAGACAGGGGACAGATACGCAGTATTTT. Full variable domain (outside the CDR3, taken from reference TRBV11-2 and TRBJ2-3): EAGVAQSPRYKIIEKRQSVAFWCNPISGHATLYWYQQILGQGPKLLIQFQNNGVVDDSQLPKDRFSAERLKGVDSTLKIQPAKLEDSAVYLCASSRQGTDTQYFGPGTRLTVL.